This T cell receptor (beta chain) was sequenced for a study of early T cells in non-severe SARS-CoV-2 infection. About the study: It was bulk RNA from unsorted whole blood that was sequenced, and the chains were unpaired.

This clonotype was counted many times. Antigen specificity is unknown. This CDR3 region has 14 residues. Germline V gives CDR1 MNHEY, CDR2 SVGAGI. Trimming removed 5 bases at V and 0 bases at J, with 10 bases between. Study-level points and caveats: CD4 and private specificities were missed by VDJdb matching, which favored anti-spike CD8 responses.

Unique molecular identifier tags were affixed to discrete cDNA molecules. In TCRdb, the 5' RACE reads were re-called with MiXCR into one record per CDR3 protein. Among around 57,000 distinct CDR3 sequences, around 8% were seen once, and the ten largest hold 9.4%. The rearrangement joins TRBV6-5 to TRBJ1-1, with D hard to call. The TCR was taken from an adult who was a healthcare worker with PCR-confirmed SARS-CoV-2 infection or an uninfected control (not recorded which). Sequencing was done on a sample of whole blood. CDR3 loop: CASSLSLVNTEAFF. The CDR3 DNA follows: TGTGCCAGCAGTCTCTCCCTAGTGAACACTGAAGCTTTCTTT.